These T cell receptor beta chains were read from a single sample in a study of T cell repertoires in cytomegalovirus infection. TCRdb fed the reads into MiXCR, producing one record per CDR3 protein. This table has approximately 500,000 distinct CDR3 sequences, 25% to 35% appearing once. No antigen has been identified for these receptors. Specimen: cultured PBMCs, collected from culture after CMV antigen stimulation. Every receptor here comes from a human donor in good health (CMV status not recorded). Some clones in this sample may be carry-over from other donors' samples. Each CDR3 is given with its conserved first and last residue. D genes are given only for firm matches. For some rows the clone size is stated as once, few or many, or as a class when expanded; others skip it.

len: 11; j_gene: TRBJ2-1; v_gene: TRBV18; abundance: -; d_gene: -; CDR3aa: CASSPKGEQFF; CDR3nt: TGTGCCAGCTCACCCAAAGGGGAGCAGTTCTTC
len: 17; j_gene: TRBJ2-7; v_gene: TRBV4-3; abundance: -; d_gene: -; CDR3aa: CASSQDGAGRGRIEQYF; CDR3nt: TGCGCCAGCAGCCAAGATGGAGCGGGCCGTGGGAGGATCGAGCAGTACTTC
len: 18; j_gene: TRBJ1-6; v_gene: TRBV7-2; abundance: -; d_gene: -; CDR3aa: CASSLGTRPQGRNSPLHF; CDR3nt: TGTGCCAGCAGCTTAGGAACAAGACCTCAGGGACGGAATTCACCCCTCCACTTT
len: 14; j_gene: TRBJ2-1; v_gene: TRBV7-9; abundance: few; d_gene: -; CDR3aa: CASSLAAEGQRQFF; CDR3nt: TGTGCCAGCAGCTTGGCTGCTGAGGGGCAGCGGCAGTTCTTC
len: 14; j_gene: TRBJ2-1; v_gene: TRBV7-2; abundance: -; d_gene: -; CDR3aa: CASSQTSSYNEQFF; CDR3nt: TGTGCCAGCAGCCAAACGAGCAGTTACAATGAGCAGTTCTTC
len: 13; j_gene: TRBJ2-1; v_gene: TRBV6-1; abundance: few; d_gene: -; CDR3aa: CASSLGGNYEQFF; CDR3nt: TGTGCCAGCAGTCTGGGGGGCAACTATGAGCAGTTCTTC
len: 14; j_gene: TRBJ2-2; v_gene: TRBV7-4; abundance: -; d_gene: -; CDR3aa: CASSSWTFPGELFF; CDR3nt: TGTGCCAGCAGCTCCTGGACATTTCCCGGGGAGCTGTTTTTT
len: 13; j_gene: TRBJ2-5; v_gene: TRBV11-3; abundance: -; d_gene: TRBD2; CDR3aa: CASSQVAGGTQYF; CDR3nt: TGTGCCAGCAGCCAAGTAGCGGGAGGGACCCAGTACTTC
len: 18; j_gene: TRBJ2-3; v_gene: TRBV4-3; abundance: many; d_gene: TRBD2; CDR3aa: CASSQDPTSGTSTDTQYF; CDR3nt: TGCGCCAGCAGCCAAGATCCCACGAGCGGGACTAGCACAGATACGCAGTATTTT
len: 15; j_gene: TRBJ1-1; v_gene: TRBV18; abundance: -; d_gene: -; CDR3aa: CASSPPGVMNTEAFF; CDR3nt: TGTGCCAGCTCACCACCGGGGGTAATGAACACTGAAGCTTTCTTT
len: 16; j_gene: TRBJ2-3; v_gene: TRBV20-1; abundance: few; d_gene: TRBD1; CDR3aa: CSAFRDREASADTQYF; CDR3nt: TGCAGTGCTTTCCGGGACAGGGAGGCGTCGGCAGATACGCAGTATTTT
len: 16; j_gene: TRBJ2-3; v_gene: TRBV12-3/TRBV12-4; abundance: -; d_gene: TRBD2; CDR3aa: CASSSSPAGVLDTQYF; CDR3nt: TGTGCCAGCAGTTCGAGTCCAGCGGGAGTGTTGGATACGCAGTATTTT
len: 16; j_gene: TRBJ2-5; v_gene: TRBV7-2; abundance: many; d_gene: -; CDR3aa: CASSLRNPGIQETQYF; CDR3nt: TGTGCCAGCAGCTTGCGTAATCCCGGAATTCAAGAGACCCAGTACTTC
len: 15; j_gene: TRBJ2-1; v_gene: TRBV5-4; abundance: -; d_gene: TRBD2; CDR3aa: CASSLDPGGIDEQFF; CDR3nt: TGTGCCAGCAGCTTGGATCCGGGAGGGATTGATGAGCAGTTCTTC
len: 17; j_gene: TRBJ1-1; v_gene: TRBV25-1; abundance: -; d_gene: -; CDR3aa: CASSENSQGMGYTEAFF; CDR3nt: TGTGCCAGCAGTGAAAACTCCCAGGGAATGGGGTACACTGAAGCTTTCTTT
len: 15; j_gene: TRBJ1-1; v_gene: TRBV7-8; abundance: -; d_gene: -; CDR3aa: CASSFANWRDTEAFF; CDR3nt: TGTGCCAGCAGCTTTGCCAATTGGAGGGACACTGAAGCTTTCTTT
len: 14; j_gene: TRBJ1-2; v_gene: TRBV7-2; abundance: -; d_gene: -; CDR3aa: CASSLDPDFYGYTF; CDR3nt: TGTGCCAGCAGCTTGGACCCGGATTTCTATGGCTACACCTTC
len: 14; j_gene: TRBJ2-6; v_gene: TRBV6-5; abundance: -; d_gene: -; CDR3aa: CASWTVSGANVLTF; CDR3nt: TGTGCCAGCTGGACGGTCTCTGGGGCCAACGTCCTGACTTTC
len: 14; j_gene: TRBJ2-7; v_gene: TRBV7-2; abundance: many; d_gene: TRBD2; CDR3aa: CATTAGGSSYEQYF; CDR3nt: TGTGCCACAACTGCGGGAGGGAGCTCCTACGAGCAGTACTTC
len: 16; j_gene: TRBJ2-1; v_gene: TRBV7-8; abundance: -; d_gene: -; CDR3aa: CASSRDRVSVYNEQFF; CDR3nt: TGTGCCAGCAGCCGTGATAGAGTATCGGTCTACAATGAGCAGTTCTTC
len: 16; j_gene: TRBJ2-1; v_gene: TRBV7-3; abundance: few; d_gene: -; CDR3aa: CASSPSGTVSYNEQFF; CDR3nt: TGTGCCAGCAGCCCGAGCGGGACAGTGTCCTACAATGAGCAGTTCTTC
len: 15; j_gene: TRBJ2-2; v_gene: TRBV12-3/TRBV12-4; abundance: -; d_gene: TRBD1; CDR3aa: CASSLPGGNTGELFF; CDR3nt: TGTGCCAGCAGTTTACCAGGGGGCAACACCGGGGAGCTGTTTTTT
len: 17; j_gene: TRBJ2-1; v_gene: TRBV7-3; abundance: -; d_gene: TRBD1; CDR3aa: CASSEFVGTGVSYEQFF; CDR3nt: TGTGCCAGCAGCGAATTCGTAGGGACAGGGGTTTCGTATGAGCAGTTCTTC
len: 15; j_gene: TRBJ2-1; v_gene: TRBV5-1; abundance: -; d_gene: -; CDR3aa: CASSSSGVTYNEQFF; CDR3nt: TGCGCCAGCAGCTCCTCCGGGGTAACCTACAATGAGCAGTTCTTC
len: 14; j_gene: TRBJ2-5; v_gene: TRBV7-2; abundance: -; d_gene: TRBD2; CDR3aa: CASSQGAGGETQYF; CDR3nt: TGTGCCAGCAGTCAAGGGGCGGGAGGAGAGACCCAGTACTTC
len: 15; j_gene: TRBJ2-2; v_gene: TRBV9; abundance: -; d_gene: -; CDR3aa: CASTLGHRDTGELFF; CDR3nt: TGTGCCAGCACTTTAGGCCACAGGGACACCGGGGAGCTGTTTTTT
len: 15; j_gene: TRBJ2-2; v_gene: TRBV19; abundance: -; d_gene: TRBD1; CDR3aa: CASTPGQTNTGELFF; CDR3nt: TGTGCCAGCACCCCGGGACAGACGAACACCGGGGAGCTGTTTTTT
len: 13; j_gene: TRBJ2-7; v_gene: TRBV20-1; abundance: -; d_gene: TRBD1; CDR3aa: CSASRRGLTEQYF; CDR3nt: TGCAGTGCTAGCCGCAGGGGGCTTACCGAGCAGTACTTC
len: 17; j_gene: TRBJ2-7; v_gene: TRBV6-6; abundance: -; d_gene: TRBD2; CDR3aa: CASTSLLAGGRSYEQYF; CDR3nt: TGTGCCAGCACCTCACTATTAGCGGGAGGGCGGTCCTACGAGCAGTACTTC
len: 18; j_gene: TRBJ2-2; v_gene: TRBV27; abundance: -; d_gene: TRBD2; CDR3aa: CASSFSGVAGAVTGELFF; CDR3nt: TGTGCCAGCAGTTTCTCGGGGGTAGCGGGAGCGGTTACCGGGGAGCTGTTTTTT
len: 15; j_gene: TRBJ2-5; v_gene: TRBV4-1; abundance: few; d_gene: -; CDR3aa: CASSQDRDLQETQYF; CDR3nt: TGCGCCAGCAGCCAAGATCGAGACTTACAAGAGACCCAGTACTTC
len: 16; j_gene: TRBJ1-5; v_gene: TRBV19; abundance: -; d_gene: TRBD1; CDR3aa: CASSKDREHSNQPQHF; CDR3nt: TGTGCCAGTAGTAAGGACAGGGAGCATAGCAATCAGCCCCAGCATTTT
len: 14; j_gene: TRBJ1-2; v_gene: TRBV15; abundance: -; d_gene: -; CDR3aa: CATSRDLGGGGYTF; CDR3nt: TGTGCCACCAGCAGAGATCTTGGGGGCGGAGGCTACACCTTC
len: 17; j_gene: TRBJ2-1; v_gene: TRBV24-1; abundance: -; d_gene: TRBD2; CDR3aa: CATSDPPPAGENNEQFF; CDR3nt: TGTGCCACCAGCGACCCCCCCCCAGCGGGAGAAAACAATGAGCAGTTCTTC
len: 14; j_gene: TRBJ1-2; v_gene: TRBV7-9; abundance: few; d_gene: -; CDR3aa: CASSLTESNYGYTF; CDR3nt: TGTGCCAGCAGCTTAACAGAATCTAACTATGGCTACACCTTC
len: 17; j_gene: TRBJ2-2; v_gene: TRBV10-3; abundance: -; d_gene: TRBD1; CDR3aa: CAISGTGHHTVPGELFF; CDR3nt: TGTGCCATCTCTGGGACAGGGCATCATACAGTCCCCGGGGAGCTGTTTTTT
len: 16; j_gene: TRBJ2-1; v_gene: TRBV19; abundance: few; d_gene: TRBD2; CDR3aa: CATESRTSGKSNEQFF; CDR3nt: TGTGCCACCGAATCCCGTACTAGCGGGAAATCAAATGAGCAGTTCTTC
len: 15; j_gene: TRBJ1-5; v_gene: TRBV19; abundance: -; d_gene: TRBD1; CDR3aa: CASRRGQGVRQPQHF; CDR3nt: TGTGCCAGTAGAAGGGGACAGGGGGTTCGCCAGCCCCAGCATTTT
len: 16; j_gene: TRBJ2-3; v_gene: TRBV7-8; abundance: -; d_gene: TRBD1; CDR3aa: CASSLVGGGYTDTQYF; CDR3nt: TGTGCCAGCAGCTTAGTAGGGGGCGGCTACACAGATACGCAGTATTTT
len: 19; j_gene: TRBJ2-6; v_gene: TRBV6-2/TRBV6-3; abundance: -; d_gene: TRBD1; CDR3aa: CASSYTSGQGFSGANVLTF; CDR3nt: TGTGCCAGCAGTTACACTTCCGGACAGGGATTTTCTGGGGCCAACGTCCTGACTTTC
len: 12; j_gene: TRBJ2-2; v_gene: TRBV6-2/TRBV6-3; abundance: -; d_gene: -; CDR3aa: CASSGRDGELFF; CDR3nt: TGTGCCAGCTCCGGGCGGGACGGGGAGCTGTTTTTT
len: 14; j_gene: TRBJ1-6; v_gene: TRBV11-2; abundance: -; d_gene: -; CDR3aa: CASRTNSYNSPLHF; CDR3nt: TGTGCCAGCAGAACAAACTCCTATAATTCACCCCTCCACTTT
len: 14; j_gene: TRBJ1-1; v_gene: TRBV7-6; abundance: few; d_gene: -; CDR3aa: CASSYRVFGTEAFF; CDR3nt: TGTGCCAGCAGCTACAGGGTTTTCGGCACTGAAGCTTTCTTT
len: 13; j_gene: TRBJ2-7; v_gene: TRBV19; abundance: few; d_gene: -; CDR3aa: CASSLQASYEQYF; CDR3nt: TGTGCCAGTTCCTTACAGGCCTCCTACGAGCAGTACTTC
len: 13; j_gene: TRBJ1-5; v_gene: TRBV12-3/TRBV12-4; abundance: few; d_gene: -; CDR3aa: CASRAEESQPQHF; CDR3nt: TGTGCCAGCAGGGCGGAGGAGAGTCAGCCCCAGCATTTT
len: 14; j_gene: TRBJ2-3; v_gene: TRBV29-1; abundance: -; d_gene: TRBD2; CDR3aa: CSVRSGGSTDTQYF; CDR3nt: TGCAGCGTACGATCGGGAGGCTCCACAGATACGCAGTATTTT
len: 12; j_gene: TRBJ2-2; v_gene: TRBV29-1; abundance: -; d_gene: -; CDR3aa: CSAHRVTGELFF; CDR3nt: TGCAGCGCACACAGGGTTACCGGGGAGCTGTTTTTT